These T cell receptor beta chains were read from a single sample in a study of T cells in localized non-small cell lung cancer. Method: immunoSEQ multiplex PCR; TCRdb's copy keeps in-frame clones and lacks some. The sample records about 2,600 clones, 30% to 40% being singletons. Sequenced here: lung tumor tissue, sampled before any cancer treatment. These receptors all come from a man aged 40 to 69 with stage I lung adenocarcinoma. Each CDR3 is given with its conserved first and last residue.

J gene: TRBJ1-4
V gene: TRBV6-8
CDR3 protein: CASSYTRDQKLFF

J gene: TRBJ2-2
V gene: TRBV6-8
CDR3 protein: CASSWGQTGELFF

J gene: TRBJ1-3
V gene: TRBV6-8
CDR3 protein: CASPDRGNTIYF

J gene: TRBJ2-7
V gene: TRBV28
CDR3 protein: CASSLSGSRSYEQYF

J gene: TRBJ2-3
V gene: TRBV12-5
CDR3 protein: CASNRGTDTQYF

J gene: TRBJ1-5
V gene: TRBV28
CDR3 protein: CASSLAGNQPQHF

J gene: TRBJ2-2
V gene: TRBV6-8
CDR3 protein: CASSPSGGKAGELFF

J gene: TRBJ2-7
V gene: TRBV19
CDR3 protein: CASKSHYEQYF

J gene: TRBJ2-3
V gene: TRBV15
CDR3 protein: CATSTGLAVNVDTQYF

J gene: TRBJ2-7
V gene: TRBV19
CDR3 protein: CASKTSGSSYEQYF

J gene: TRBJ1-1
V gene: TRBV11-3
CDR3 protein: CASSSEGELNTEAFF

J gene: TRBJ1-2
V gene: TRBV30
CDR3 protein: CAWSRTAYYGYTF

J gene: TRBJ2-3
V gene: TRBV6-8
CDR3 protein: CASSYRAEGDTQYF

J gene: TRBJ2-7
V gene: TRBV28
CDR3 protein: CASTSLAGGTYEQYF

J gene: TRBJ2-3
V gene: TRBV11-3
CDR3 protein: CASSLSGNTDTQYF

J gene: TRBJ2-7
V gene: TRBV1
CDR3 protein: CASSLGITGLEQYF

J gene: TRBJ2-2
V gene: TRBV19
CDR3 protein: CASTLGRAVTGELFF

J gene: TRBJ2-1
V gene: TRBV9
CDR3 protein: CASSVAIGNEQFF

J gene: TRBJ1-4
V gene: TRBV15
CDR3 protein: CATSRGQFGSNEKLFF

J gene: TRBJ1-1
V gene: TRBV18
CDR3 protein: CASSPSAQGSTEAFF

J gene: TRBJ2-1
V gene: TRBV18
CDR3 protein: CASSPNREGEQFF

J gene: TRBJ2-7
V gene: TRBV6-8
CDR3 protein: CASTERGSYEQYF

J gene: TRBJ1-1
V gene: TRBV6-8
CDR3 protein: CASRPNGQGPTEAFF

J gene: TRBJ2-5
V gene: TRBV11-3
CDR3 protein: CASSLSGAGETQYF

J gene: TRBJ1-1
V gene: TRBV28
CDR3 protein: CASSSIGQGRTEAFF

J gene: TRBJ2-5
V gene: TRBV11-3
CDR3 protein: CASSCTDELETQYF

J gene: TRBJ2-1
V gene: TRBV6-8
CDR3 protein: CASREMENNEQFF

J gene: TRBJ2-5
V gene: TRBV6-1
CDR3 protein: CASSEALDTGQETQYF

J gene: TRBJ2-7
V gene: TRBV28
CDR3 protein: CASSLTTGLAGRGEQYF

J gene: TRBJ1-1
V gene: TRBV19
CDR3 protein: CASRHRDRGTEAFF

J gene: TRBJ2-5
V gene: TRBV11-3
CDR3 protein: CASSAVAGEGETQYF

J gene: TRBJ2-3
V gene: TRBV6-8
CDR3 protein: CASSQREHTDTQYF

J gene: TRBJ2-7
V gene: TRBV9
CDR3 protein: CASNEEEYEQYF

J gene: TRBJ1-1
V gene: TRBV30
CDR3 protein: CAWSAEANTEAFF

J gene: TRBJ2-5
V gene: TRBV30
CDR3 protein: CAWSVAGGVETQYF

J gene: TRBJ2-1
V gene: TRBV11-3
CDR3 protein: CASSLGAAGANEQFF

J gene: TRBJ2-7
V gene: TRBV6-8
CDR3 protein: CASSAGGGYEQYF

J gene: TRBJ2-1
V gene: TRBV7-2
CDR3 protein: CASSLGHYNEQFF